The next 9 T cell receptor beta chains were all read from a single sample in a study of tumor-infiltrating lymphocytes in primary liver carcinoma. It was unsorted whole blood that yielded blood RNA, and germline DNA was also extracted. Starting from approximately 470 ng of total RNA, TCR beta cDNA was produced with a primer in the constant region. TCR beta libraries came from three nested multiplex PCR rounds using slightly modified ARM-PCR. The two initial PCR rounds, around 11 cycles each, used TRBV1-TRBV30 forward and C-beta reverse primers. TCRdb analysed the multiplex PCR reads with MiXCR anew, one entry per CDR3 protein. The sample holds about 200,000 distinct CDR3 sequences, roughly 61% seen once. The sample consisted of peripheral blood. The source is a woman aged 55-70 years with primary liver carcinoma and hepatitis B virus infection.

This clonotype came up many times. The chain is built from TRBV5-1 and TRBJ2-7; weak D call: TRBD2 (5 bases). The germline V gene has CDR1 SGHRS and CDR2 YFSETQ. Trimming removed 0 bases from V and 2 bases from J, with 12 bases in between. The CDR3 is made up of 15 amino acids. The CDR3 DNA reads as TGCGCCAGCAGCTTGGATTCTAGCCGAACCTACGAGCAGTACTTC. Its translation: CASSLDSSRTYEQYF.

This clonotype was seen many times. The V and J genes are TRBV13 and TRBJ1-2, with D possibly being TRBD1 (6 bases). This CDR3 has 15 residues. In germline, CDR1 is PRHDT, CDR2 FYEKMQ (reference sequence). Deletions cut 8 bases from V and 4 bases from J, with 20 bases between. The CDR3 is CASGLGLGQFYGYTF. DNA for the CDR3: TGTGCCAGCGGGTTGGGATTAGGACAGTTCTATGGCTACACCTTC.

As regards this clonotype: A much larger clone sits a single nucleotide away, making a read error possible. The chain joins TRBV6-2 or TRBV6-3 to TRBJ1-1; D unclear. The CDR3 has 13 residues. Per germline, CDR1 MNHEY and CDR2 SVGEGT. The CDR3 coding sequence is TGTGTCAGCAGGCGGACGGCCGGCCCCCAAGCTTTCTTT. The encoded protein is CVSRRTAGPQAFF.

This clonotype has a handful of counts. The V and J genes are TRBV5-8 and TRBJ2-1, with 8 positions matching TRBD1. Looked up from germline, CDR1 is SGHTS and CDR2 is YDEGEE. This CDR3 is built from 15 residues. Germline trimming cut 1 base from V and 3 bases from J; bases unmatched to any gene: 3. The chain's CDR3 is CASSLTGGIYNEQFF. The CDR3 region has the DNA TGTGCCAGCAGCTTGACAGGGGGAATCTACAATGAGCAGTTCTTC.

Concerning this clonotype: This may be a read error: a much more frequent sequence differs by one nucleotide. CDR3 in amino acids: CASGSRLADLNGQFF. The CDR3 DNA sequence: TGTGCTAGTGGTTCACGACTAGCGGACCTCAATGGGCAGTTCTTC. V and J are TRBV12-5 and TRBJ2-1; 9 positions agree with TRBD2. Germline V gene sequence: CDR1 LGHNT, CDR2 FRNRAP. CDR3 length: 15 amino acids.

Of note for this clonotype: This may be a read error, as it is one base from a much larger clone. The chain is built from TRBV6-1 and TRBJ2-3, with 10 bases lining up with TRBD2. Germline values: CDR1 MNHNS, CDR2 SASEGT. CDR3 length: 16 amino acids. The CDR3 here is CAGGRRASGRADMQYF. The CDR3 coding sequence is TGTGCCGGAGGGAGGCGGGCTAGCGGGAGAGCTGATATGCAGTATTTT.

This clonotype has only a few counts. Just one base apart from a much larger clone, this may be a read error. V usage is TRBV29-1 and J usage is TRBJ2-1; tentative D call: TRBD2 (7 bases). The CDR3 totals 15 residues. Germline CDR1 SQVTM, CDR2 ANQGSEA. As DNA, the CDR3 is TGCAACGTTGAAGAGGGGGGGGGCCCCGGGAGGGAGCAGTTCTTC. Amino acid sequence: CNVEEGGGPGREQFF.

The J gene is TRBJ2-6, the V gene TRBV30, with 7 bases fitting TRBD1. The CDR3 loop spans 17 amino acids. The V gene's germline CDR1 is GTSNPN and CDR2 SVGIG (reference sequence). V shed 2 bases, J shed 4 bases, and the junction held 11 bases outside the gene matches. The CDR3 sequence is CAWSQVRTGGGANVLTF. CDR3 coding DNA: TGTGCCTGGAGTCAAGTTAGGACAGGCGGCGGGGCCAACGTCCTGACTTTC.

This clonotype was recorded many times. CDR3 nucleotides: TGTGCCAGCAGCATCGGACTAGTCTCACTGGCCTACGAGCAGTACTTC. As protein: CASSIGLVSLAYEQYF. The gene calls are TRBV12-3 or TRBV12-4 and TRBJ2-7; 7 bases agree with TRBD2. The V segment lost 6 bases and the J segment 2 bases; nucleotides outside the gene matches: 13. The CDR3 length is 16 residues.